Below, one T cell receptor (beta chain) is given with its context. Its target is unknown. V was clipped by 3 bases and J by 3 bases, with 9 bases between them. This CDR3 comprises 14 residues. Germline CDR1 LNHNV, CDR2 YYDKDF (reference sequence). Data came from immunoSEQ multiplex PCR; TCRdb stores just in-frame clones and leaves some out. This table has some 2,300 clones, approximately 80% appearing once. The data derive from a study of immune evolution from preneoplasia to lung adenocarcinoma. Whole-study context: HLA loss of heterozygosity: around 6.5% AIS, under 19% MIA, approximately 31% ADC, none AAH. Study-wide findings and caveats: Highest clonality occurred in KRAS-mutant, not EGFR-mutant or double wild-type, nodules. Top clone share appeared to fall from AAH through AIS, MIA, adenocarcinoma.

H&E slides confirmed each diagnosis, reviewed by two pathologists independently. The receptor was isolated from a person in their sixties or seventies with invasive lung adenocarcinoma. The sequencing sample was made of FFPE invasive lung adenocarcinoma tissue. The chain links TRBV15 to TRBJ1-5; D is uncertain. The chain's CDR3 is CATSRTQVNQPQHF. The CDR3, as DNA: TGTGCCACCAGCAGGACCCAGGTCAATCAGCCCCAGCATTTT.